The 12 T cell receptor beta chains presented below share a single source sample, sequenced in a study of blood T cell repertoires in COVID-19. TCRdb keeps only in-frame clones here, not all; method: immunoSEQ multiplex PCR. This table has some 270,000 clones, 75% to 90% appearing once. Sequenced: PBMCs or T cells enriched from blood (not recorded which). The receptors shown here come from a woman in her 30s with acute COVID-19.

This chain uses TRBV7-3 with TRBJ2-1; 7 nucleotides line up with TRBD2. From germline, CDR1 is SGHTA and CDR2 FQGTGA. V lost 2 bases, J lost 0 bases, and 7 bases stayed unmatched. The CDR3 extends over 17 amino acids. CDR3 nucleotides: TGTGCCAGCAGCTTAGGTCTGGGCGGGAGCTCCTACAATGAGCAGTTCTTC. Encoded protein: CASSLGLGGSSYNEQFF.

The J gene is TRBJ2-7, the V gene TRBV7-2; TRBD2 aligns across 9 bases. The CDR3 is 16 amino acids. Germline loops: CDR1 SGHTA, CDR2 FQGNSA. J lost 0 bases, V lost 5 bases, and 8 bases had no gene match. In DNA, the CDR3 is TGTGCCAGCAGCCCCCGGAGCGGGGGGAGCTCCTACGAGCAGTACTTC. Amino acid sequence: CASSPRSGGSSYEQYF.

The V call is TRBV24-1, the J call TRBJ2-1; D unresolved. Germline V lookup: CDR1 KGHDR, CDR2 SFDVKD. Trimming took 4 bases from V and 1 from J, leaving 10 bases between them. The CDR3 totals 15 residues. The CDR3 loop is CATSDNRASYNEQFF. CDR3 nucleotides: TGTGCCACCAGTGACAACAGAGCTTCCTACAATGAGCAGTTCTTC.

The CDR3 DNA reads as TGTGCCAGCACCACCGGGTGGACAGGGGGAGAGGAACTGTTTTTT. This gives the protein CASTTGWTGGEELFF. The chain has TRBV27 and TRBJ1-4; 10 bases are a match to TRBD1. Germline loops: CDR1 MNHEY, CDR2 SMNVEV (reference sequence). Germline trimming cut 7 bases from V and 12 bases from J; bases unmatched to any gene: 14. The CDR3 is 15 residues long.

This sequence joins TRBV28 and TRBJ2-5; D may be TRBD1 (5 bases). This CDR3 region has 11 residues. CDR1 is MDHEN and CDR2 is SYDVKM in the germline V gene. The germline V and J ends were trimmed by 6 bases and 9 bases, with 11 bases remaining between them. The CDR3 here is CASRDVGAQYF. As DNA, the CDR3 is TGTGCCAGCAGGGACGTAGGGGCCCAGTACTTC.

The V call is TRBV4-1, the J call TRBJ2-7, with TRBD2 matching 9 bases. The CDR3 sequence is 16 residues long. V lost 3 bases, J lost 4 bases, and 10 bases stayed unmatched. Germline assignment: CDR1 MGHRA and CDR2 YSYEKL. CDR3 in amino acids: CASSQTTSGRSYEQYF. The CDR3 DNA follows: TGCGCCAGCAGCCAGACTACAAGCGGGAGGAGTTACGAGCAGTACTTC.

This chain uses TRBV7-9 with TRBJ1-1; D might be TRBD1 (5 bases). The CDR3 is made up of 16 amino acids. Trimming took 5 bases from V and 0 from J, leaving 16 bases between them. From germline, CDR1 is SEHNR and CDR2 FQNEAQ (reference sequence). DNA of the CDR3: TGTGCCAGCAGCGGGGTACAGGTTACCATGAACACTGAAGCTTTCTTT. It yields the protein CASSGVQVTMNTEAFF.

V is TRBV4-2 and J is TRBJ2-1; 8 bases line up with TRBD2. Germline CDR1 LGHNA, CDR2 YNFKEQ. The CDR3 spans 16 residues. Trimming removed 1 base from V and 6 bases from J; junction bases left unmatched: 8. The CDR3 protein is CASSQGLSGSPNEQFF. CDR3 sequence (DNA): TGTGCCAGCAGCCAAGGGTTAAGCGGGAGCCCCAATGAGCAGTTCTTC.

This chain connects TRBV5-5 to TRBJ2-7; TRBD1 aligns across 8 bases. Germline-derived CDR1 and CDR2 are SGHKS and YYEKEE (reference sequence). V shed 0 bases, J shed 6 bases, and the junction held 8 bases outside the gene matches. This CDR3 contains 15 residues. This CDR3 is CASSLEWTGPLEQYF. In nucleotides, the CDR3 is TGTGCCAGCAGCTTGGAGTGGACAGGGCCCCTCGAGCAGTACTTC. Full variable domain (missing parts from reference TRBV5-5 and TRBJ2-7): DAGVTQSPTHLIKTRGQQVTLRCSPISGHKSVSWYQQVLGQGPQFIFQYYEKEERGRGNFPDRFSARQFPNYSSELNVNALLLGDSALYLCASSLEWTGPLEQYFGPGTRLTVT.

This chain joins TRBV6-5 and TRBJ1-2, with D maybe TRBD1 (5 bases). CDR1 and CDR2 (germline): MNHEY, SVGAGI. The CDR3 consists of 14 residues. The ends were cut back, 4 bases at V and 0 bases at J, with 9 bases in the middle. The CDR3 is CASSLQGSNYGYTF. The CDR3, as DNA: TGTGCCAGCAGTTTGCAGGGATCTAACTATGGCTACACCTTC.

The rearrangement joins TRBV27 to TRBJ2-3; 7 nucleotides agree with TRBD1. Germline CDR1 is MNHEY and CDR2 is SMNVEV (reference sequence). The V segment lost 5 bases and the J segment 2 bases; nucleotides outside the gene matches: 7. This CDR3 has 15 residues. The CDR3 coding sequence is TGTGCCAGCAGTCCCCGGGACAGATACACAGATACGCAGTATTTT. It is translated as CASSPRDRYTDTQYF.

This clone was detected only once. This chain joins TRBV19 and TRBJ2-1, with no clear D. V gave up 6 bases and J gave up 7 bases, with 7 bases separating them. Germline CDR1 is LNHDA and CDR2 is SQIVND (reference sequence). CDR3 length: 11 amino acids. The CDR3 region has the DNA TGTGCCAGTAGCCTATCGAATGAGCAGTTCTTC. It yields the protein CASSLSNEQFF.